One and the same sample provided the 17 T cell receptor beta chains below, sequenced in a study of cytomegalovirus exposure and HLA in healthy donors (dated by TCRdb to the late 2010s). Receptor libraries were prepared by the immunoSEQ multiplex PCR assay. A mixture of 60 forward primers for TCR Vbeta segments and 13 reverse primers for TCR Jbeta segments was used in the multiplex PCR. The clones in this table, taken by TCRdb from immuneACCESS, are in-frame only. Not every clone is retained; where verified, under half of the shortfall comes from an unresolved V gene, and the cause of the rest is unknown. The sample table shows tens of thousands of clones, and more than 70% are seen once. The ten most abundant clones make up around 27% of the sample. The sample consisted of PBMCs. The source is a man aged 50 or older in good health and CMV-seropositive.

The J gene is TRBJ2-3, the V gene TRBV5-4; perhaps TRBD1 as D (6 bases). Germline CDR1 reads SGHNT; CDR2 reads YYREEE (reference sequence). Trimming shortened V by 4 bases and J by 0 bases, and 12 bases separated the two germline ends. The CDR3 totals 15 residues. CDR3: CASSPNDRSTDTQYF. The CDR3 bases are TGTGCCAGCAGCCCTAATGACAGGAGCACAGATACGCAGTATTTT.

CDR3: CASSQDGTSRTYEQYF. For the CDR3, the DNA is TGTGCCAGCAGCCAAGACGGGACTAGCCGAACCTACGAGCAGTACTTC. The rearrangement joins TRBV4-2 to TRBJ2-7; 9 bases are a match to TRBD2. The V and J ends lost 0 bases and 2 bases, in that order; junction bases with no gene match: 5. Germline CDR1 and CDR2: LGHNA and YNFKEQ. The CDR3 contains 16 residues.

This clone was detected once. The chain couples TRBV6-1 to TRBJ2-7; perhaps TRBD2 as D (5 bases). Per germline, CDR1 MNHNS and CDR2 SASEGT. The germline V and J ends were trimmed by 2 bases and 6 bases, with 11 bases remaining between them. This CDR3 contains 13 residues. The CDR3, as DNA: TGTGCCAGCAGTGAATGGGAGCCGGGCGAGCAGTACTTC. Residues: CASSEWEPGEQYF.

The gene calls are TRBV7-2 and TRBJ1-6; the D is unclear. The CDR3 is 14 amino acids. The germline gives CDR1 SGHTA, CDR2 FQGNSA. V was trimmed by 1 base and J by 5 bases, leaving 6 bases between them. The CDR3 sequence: CASSLVSDNSPLHF. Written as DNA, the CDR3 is TGTGCCAGCAGCTTAGTATCGGATAATTCACCCCTCCACTTT.

CDR3 protein: CASSRVGVPYEQYF. In nucleotides, the CDR3 is TGTGCCAGCAGTCGGGTCGGGGTACCCTACGAGCAGTACTTC. The chain has TRBV27 and TRBJ2-5; D possibly corresponds to TRBD2 (5 bases). Judging by the DNA end, TRBJ2-7 fits better; the J call may be wrong. There are 14 residues in the CDR3. CDR1 is MNHEY and CDR2 is SMNVEV in the germline V gene (reference sequence).

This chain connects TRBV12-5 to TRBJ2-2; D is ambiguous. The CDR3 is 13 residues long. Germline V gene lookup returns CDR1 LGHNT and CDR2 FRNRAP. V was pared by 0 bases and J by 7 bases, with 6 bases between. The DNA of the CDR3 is TGTGCTAGTGGTTTGGTACCCGGCGGGGAGCTGTTTTTT. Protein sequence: CASGLVPGGELFF.

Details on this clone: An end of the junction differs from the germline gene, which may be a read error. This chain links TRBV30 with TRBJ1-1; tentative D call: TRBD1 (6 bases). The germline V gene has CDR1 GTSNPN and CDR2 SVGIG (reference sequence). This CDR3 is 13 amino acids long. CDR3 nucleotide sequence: TGTGCCTGGCGTGTCCGCAGGGGCACTGAAGCTTTCTTT. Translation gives CAWRVRRGTEAFF. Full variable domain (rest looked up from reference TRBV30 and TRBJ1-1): SQTIHQWPATLVQPVGSPLSLECTVEGTSNPNLYWYRQAAGRGLQLLFYSVGIGQISSEVPQNLSASRPQDRQFILSSKKLLLSDSGFYLCAWRVRRGTEAFFGQGTRLTVV.

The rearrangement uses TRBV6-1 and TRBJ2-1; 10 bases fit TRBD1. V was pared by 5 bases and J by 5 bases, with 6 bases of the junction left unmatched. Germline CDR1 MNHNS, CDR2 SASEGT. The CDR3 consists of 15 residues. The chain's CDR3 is CASSSRTGGNNEQFF. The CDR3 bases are TGTGCCAGCAGTTCCCGGACAGGGGGTAACAATGAGCAGTTCTTC.

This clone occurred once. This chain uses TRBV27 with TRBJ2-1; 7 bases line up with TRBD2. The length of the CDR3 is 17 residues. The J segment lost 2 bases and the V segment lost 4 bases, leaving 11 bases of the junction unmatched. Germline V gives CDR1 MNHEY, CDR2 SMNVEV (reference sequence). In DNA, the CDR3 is TGTGCCAGCAGTTCCAGACCACTAGCGAGCCCCTACAATGAGCAGTTCTTC. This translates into CASSSRPLASPYNEQFF.

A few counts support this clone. The CDR3: CASSEGQGGPYEQYF. The CDR3 coding sequence is TGTGCCAGCAGTGAAGGTCAGGGGGGACCCTACGAGCAGTACTTC. The chain couples TRBV6-1 to TRBJ2-7; TRBD1 is a possible D gene (7 bases). CDR3 length: 15 amino acids. V lost 1 base and J lost 2, with 12 bases in between. Looked up from germline, CDR1 is MNHNS and CDR2 is SASEGT.

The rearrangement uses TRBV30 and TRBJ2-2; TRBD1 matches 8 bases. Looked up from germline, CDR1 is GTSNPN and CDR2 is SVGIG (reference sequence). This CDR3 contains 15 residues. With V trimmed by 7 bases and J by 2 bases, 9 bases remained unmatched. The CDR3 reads CALNGQGRNTGELFF. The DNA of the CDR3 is TGTGCCTTAAACGGACAGGGCCGAAACACCGGGGAGCTGTTTTTT.

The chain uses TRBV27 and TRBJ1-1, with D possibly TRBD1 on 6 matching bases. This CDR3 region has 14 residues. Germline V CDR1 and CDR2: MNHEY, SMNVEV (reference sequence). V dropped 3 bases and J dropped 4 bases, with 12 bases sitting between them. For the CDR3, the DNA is TGTGCCAGCAGTTTCCGGGGGGCGCGCACTGAAGCTTTCTTT. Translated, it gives CASSFRGARTEAFF.

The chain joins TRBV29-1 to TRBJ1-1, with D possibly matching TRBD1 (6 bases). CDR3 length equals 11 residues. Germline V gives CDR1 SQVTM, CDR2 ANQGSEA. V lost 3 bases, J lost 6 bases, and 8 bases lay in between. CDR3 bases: TGCAGCGTTGACAGGGGCGCTGAAGCTTTCTTT. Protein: CSVDRGAEAFF.

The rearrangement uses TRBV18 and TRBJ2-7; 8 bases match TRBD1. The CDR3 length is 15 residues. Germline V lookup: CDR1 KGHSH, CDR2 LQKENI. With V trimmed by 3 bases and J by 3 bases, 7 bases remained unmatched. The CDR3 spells CASSPIPGGGYEQYF. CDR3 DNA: TGTGCCAGCTCACCCATCCCAGGGGGCGGCTACGAGCAGTACTTC.

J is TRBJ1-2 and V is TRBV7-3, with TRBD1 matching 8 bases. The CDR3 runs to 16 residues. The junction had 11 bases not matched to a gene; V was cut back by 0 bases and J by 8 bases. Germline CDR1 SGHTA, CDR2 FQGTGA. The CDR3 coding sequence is TGTGCCAGCAGCTTAACGGGGCCGACAGGGGTCGACGGCTACACCTTC. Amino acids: CASSLTGPTGVDGYTF. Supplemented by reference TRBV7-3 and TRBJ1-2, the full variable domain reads GAGVSQTPSNKVTEKGKYVELRCDPISGHTALYWYRQSLGQGPEFLIYFQGTGAADDSGLPNDRFFAVRPEGSVSTLKIQRTERGDSAVYLCASSLTGPTGVDGYTFGSGTRLTVV.

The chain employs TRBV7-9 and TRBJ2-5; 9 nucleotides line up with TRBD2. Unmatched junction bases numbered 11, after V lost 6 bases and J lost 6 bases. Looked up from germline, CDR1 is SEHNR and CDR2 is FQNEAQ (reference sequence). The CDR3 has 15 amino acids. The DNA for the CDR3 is TGTGCCAGCAGAAAGCTAGCGGGGTCATTGCAGACCCAGTACTTC. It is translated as CASRKLAGSLQTQYF. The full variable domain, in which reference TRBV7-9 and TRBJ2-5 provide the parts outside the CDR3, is DTGVSQNPRHKITKRGQNVTFRCDPISEHNRLYWYRQTLGQGPEFLTYFQNEAQLEKSRLLSDRFSAERPKGSFSTLEIQRTEQGDSAMYLCASRKLAGSLQTQYFGPGTRLLVL.

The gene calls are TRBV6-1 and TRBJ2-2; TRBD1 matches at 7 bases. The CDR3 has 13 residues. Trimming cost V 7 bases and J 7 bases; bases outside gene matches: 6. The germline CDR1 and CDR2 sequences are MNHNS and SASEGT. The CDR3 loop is CASTRDRGGELFF. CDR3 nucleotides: TGTGCCAGCACCCGGGACAGAGGCGGGGAGCTGTTTTTT.